One and the same sample provided the 30 T cell receptor beta chains below, sequenced in a study of identical twins. One entry per CDR3 protein results from TCRdb running MiXCR on the 5' RACE reads. The sample shows about 920,000 distinct CDR3 sequences, roughly 12% of them seen only once. The same sample was also studied in work on yellow fever vaccine responses in identical twins.

Sequencing was carried out using PBMCs. The receptors here all came from a woman aged 18-29 years in good health.

This clonotype was detected only a few times. This rearrangement joins TRBV5-6 to TRBJ2-7; the match to TRBD2 covers 8 bases. Germline trimming cut 4 bases from V and 5 bases from J; bases unmatched to any gene: 14. CDR3 length equals 16 residues. The V gene's germline CDR1 is SGHDT and CDR2 YYEEEE. The CDR3 bases are TGTGCCAGCAGCGCACCCCGCGCCGGGGGGGTCCACGAGCAGTACTTC. It encodes CASSAPRAGGVHEQYF.

This clonotype was observed a handful of times. V and J are TRBV7-3 and TRBJ2-1; D is unresolved. Trimming pared 1 base from V and 0 bases from J, leaving 10 bases between. The length of the CDR3 is 16 residues. The germline V gene has CDR1 SGHTA and CDR2 FQGTGA. The CDR3 here is CASSLSWRSSYNEQFF. DNA for the CDR3: TGTGCCAGCAGCTTAAGCTGGCGGAGCTCCTACAATGAGCAGTTCTTC. Full variable domain (remainder filled in from reference TRBV7-3 and TRBJ2-1): GAGVSQTPSNKVTEKGKYVELRCDPISGHTALYWYRQSLGQGPEFLIYFQGTGAADDSGLPNDRFFAVRPEGSVSTLKIQRTERGDSAVYLCASSLSWRSSYNEQFFGPGTRLTVL.

The chain has TRBV24-1 and TRBJ2-2; D is unclear. CDR1 and CDR2 from the germline V gene are KGHDR and SFDVKD. V dropped 2 bases and J dropped 4 bases, with 10 bases sitting between them. The CDR3 contains 15 residues. The CDR3 region has the DNA TGTGCCACCAGTGATTCCCAGCTACTCACCGGGGAGCTGTTTTTT. It translates to CATSDSQLLTGELFF.

Ten or more counts support this clonotype. V is TRBV11-2 and J is TRBJ2-3, with D unclear. V was shortened by 5 bases and J by 4 bases, with 22 bases between the two germline ends. Germline CDR1 SGHAT, CDR2 FQNNGV. The CDR3 runs 17 residues. The CDR3 sequence: CASSIRWSAEKPDTQYF. The CDR3, as DNA: TGTGCCAGCAGCATCAGATGGTCCGCGGAAAAGCCAGATACGCAGTATTTT. The variable domain in full, with the rest retrieved from reference TRBV11-2 and TRBJ2-3, is EAGVAQSPRYKIIEKRQSVAFWCNPISGHATLYWYQQILGQGPKLLIQFQNNGVVDDSQLPKDRFSAERLKGVDSTLKIQPAKLEDSAVYLCASSIRWSAEKPDTQYFGPGTRLTVL.

This clonotype appeared a few times. The rearrangement joins TRBV4-1 to TRBJ2-2; D possibly corresponds to TRBD2 (5 bases). V was clipped by 1 base and J by 1 base, with 10 bases between them. The germline V gene has CDR1 MGHRA and CDR2 YSYEKL. The CDR3 covers 16 residues. In DNA form, the CDR3 reads TGCGCCAGCAGCCAAGGTCGCGGACTGAACACCGGGGAGCTGTTTTTT. It specifies CASSQGRGLNTGELFF.

This clonotype showed up many times. The chain recombines TRBV7-2 with TRBJ2-5, with D perhaps matching TRBD1 (6 bases). The germline V and J ends were trimmed by 1 base and 5 bases, with 8 bases remaining between them. Germline loops: CDR1 SGHTA, CDR2 FQGNSA. The CDR3 is 13 amino acids. DNA for the CDR3: TGTGCCAGCAGCTTAGTACAGGGCGAGACCCAGTACTTC. It translates to CASSLVQGETQYF.

This clonotype has just a few counts. The gene calls are TRBV7-3 and TRBJ2-2, with unresolved D. CDR1 and CDR2 from the germline V gene are SGHTA and FQGTGA. CDR3 length equals 14 residues. The ends were cut back, 4 bases at V and 1 base at J, with 7 bases in the middle. As DNA, the CDR3 is TGTGCCAGCAGCTCCGTCTTGAACACCGGGGAGCTGTTTTTT. Encoded protein: CASSSVLNTGELFF.

This rearrangement joins TRBV28 to TRBJ2-2; perhaps D is TRBD1 or TRBD2 (5 bases each). This CDR3 has 15 amino acids. The V end was cut by 7 bases, the J end by 3 bases, with 15 bases between. Germline V CDR1 and CDR2: MDHEN, SYDVKM. The CDR3 spells CASTPRGGYTGELFF. DNA for the CDR3: TGTGCCAGCACCCCGAGGGGCGGCTACACCGGGGAGCTGTTTTTT.

This clonotype was detected only once. J is TRBJ2-7 and V is TRBV10-3, with 10 bases aligning to TRBD1. Trimming removed 4 bases from V and 2 bases from J; junction bases left unmatched: 2. The CDR3 is made up of 14 amino acids. The germline gives CDR1 ENHRY, CDR2 SYGVKD. The CDR3 coding sequence is TGTGCCATCAGTGGGGACAGGGGACCCTACGAGCAGTACTTC. Translating gives CAISGDRGPYEQYF.

This chain uses TRBV6-5 with TRBJ1-1, with D uncertain. The germline CDR1 and CDR2 sequences are MNHEY and SVGAGI. The CDR3 runs to 15 residues. V was pared by 0 bases and J by 1 base, with 9 bases between. In nucleotides, the CDR3 is TGTGCCAGCAGTTACTCAGCTGGATCGAACACTGAAGCTTTCTTT. Its protein product is CASSYSAGSNTEAFF.

This clonotype occurred a few times. V and J are TRBV25-1 and TRBJ1-6; a weak D match, TRBD1 (6 bases). Per the germline V gene, CDR1 is MGHDK and CDR2 is SYGVNS. Trimming shortened V by 4 bases and J by 0 bases, and 13 bases separated the two germline ends. CDR3 size: 17 residues. Here the CDR3 reads CASSGAGVGSYNSPLHF. In DNA form, the CDR3 reads TGTGCCAGCAGTGGGGCAGGGGTCGGCTCCTATAATTCACCCCTCCACTTT.

This clonotype was observed a handful of times. J is TRBJ2-1 and V is TRBV7-2; D remains unclear. Germline V gene lookup returns CDR1 SGHTA and CDR2 FQGNSA. There are 12 residues in the CDR3. V gave up 5 bases and J gave up 8 bases, with 10 bases separating them. This chain's CDR3 is CASSLRVDEQFF. Written as DNA, the CDR3 is TGTGCCAGCAGCCTCCGGGTGGATGAGCAGTTCTTC.

The chain is built from TRBV10-3 and TRBJ2-5; D remains ambiguous. From germline, CDR1 is ENHRY and CDR2 SYGVKD. The CDR3 is 13 residues long. The V gene lost 7 bases and the J gene lost 1 base, with 10 bases spanning the gap. Written as DNA, the CDR3 is TGTGCCATCAAAGAACAATCCCAAGAGACCCAGTACTTC. Translating gives CAIKEQSQETQYF.

The chain recombines TRBV10-2 with TRBJ2-7; TRBD1 is a possible D gene (6 bases). V was cut by 3 bases and J by 4 bases, with 10 bases left in between. The CDR3 totals 13 residues. The germline V gene has CDR1 WSHSY and CDR2 SAAADI. The CDR3 here is CASSDLGAYEQYF. The CDR3 bases are TGCGCCAGCAGTGATCTGGGGGCTTACGAGCAGTACTTC.

The genes are TRBV9 and TRBJ2-3; 10 bases line up with TRBD2. The CDR3 has 16 amino acids. Germline V CDR1 and CDR2: SGDLS, YYNGEE. The ends lost 4 bases at V and 2 bases at J; junction bases unmatched: 7. CDR3 nucleotides: TGTGCCAGCAGCTCCCGAGCGGGGGGGCCCACAGATACGCAGTATTTT. Translation: CASSSRAGGPTDTQYF.

This clonotype was seen many times. The V gene is TRBV5-1, the J gene TRBJ1-2; D gene uncertain. There are 11 residues in the CDR3. Germline CDR1 is SGHRS and CDR2 is YFSETQ. V was shortened by 0 bases and J by 10 bases, with 7 bases between the two germline ends. Here the CDR3 DNA reads TGCGCCAGCAGCTTGGAGTCAGTCTACACCTTC. Its translation: CASSLESVYTF.

This clonotype showed up just a few times. V usage is TRBV19 and J usage is TRBJ1-5; a possible D gene is TRBD1 (6 bases). This CDR3 is built from 17 residues. V was clipped by 2 bases and J by 4 bases, with 18 bases between them. CDR1 and CDR2 from the germline V gene are LNHDA and SQIVND (reference sequence). CDR3 in amino acids: CASSISGAPRPNQPQHF. CDR3 DNA: TGTGCCAGTAGTATATCAGGGGCGCCACGACCAAATCAGCCCCAGCATTTT.

At least ten counts were recorded for this clonotype. The J gene is TRBJ2-4, the V gene TRBV12-3 or TRBV12-4; D is perhaps TRBD1 (6 bases). The CDR3 runs to 17 residues. Trimming took 2 bases from V and 0 from J, leaving 14 bases between them. In DNA, the CDR3 is TGTGCCAGCAGTTTAATGGGGCAGGGGACAGCCAAAAACATTCAGTACTTC. This encodes CASSLMGQGTAKNIQYF.

This clonotype was counted a few times. V gene TRBV20-1 combines with J gene TRBJ1-3, with unresolved D. V lost 0 bases to trimming and J lost 4 bases, with 7 bases between them. Germline-derived CDR1 and CDR2 are DFQATT and SNEGSKA (reference sequence). CDR3 size: 13 residues. The CDR3 spells CSARDQQGNTIYF. The DNA for the CDR3 is TGCAGTGCTAGAGATCAACAGGGAAACACCATATATTTT.

This clonotype appeared a few times. The V and J genes are TRBV12-3 or TRBV12-4 and TRBJ2-5, with D possibly matching TRBD1 (6 bases). The CDR3 is 14 amino acids. The ends were cut back, 6 bases at V and 5 bases at J, with 16 bases in the middle. The CDR3 DNA follows: TGTGCCAGCAGCCCAGGGGTCAGCCTGGAGACCCAGTACTTC. This gives the protein CASSPGVSLETQYF.

There are many counts of this clonotype. V is TRBV3-1 and J is TRBJ1-2; D is perhaps TRBD1 (5 bases). CDR1 is LGHDT and CDR2 is YNNKEL in the germline V gene (reference sequence). V shed 3 bases and J shed 8 bases, with 19 bases lying between them. The CDR3 has 15 amino acids. This CDR3 reads CASSQFGEGSQGYTF. The CDR3 bases are TGTGCCAGCAGCCAGTTTGGTGAGGGGAGTCAAGGCTACACCTTC.

This chain connects TRBV15 to TRBJ1-5, with D uncertain. V lost 0 bases and J 4 bases, leaving 10 bases between the germline ends. The CDR3 is 15 amino acids. The germline gives CDR1 LNHNV, CDR2 YYDKDF (reference sequence). The CDR3 DNA reads as TGTGCCACCAGCAGAGACCTGATGGGGAATCAGCCCCAGCATTTT. The encoded protein is CATSRDLMGNQPQHF.

In its sample, this clonotype was seen a few times. CDR3 bases: TGCGCCAGCAGCCGGTCCGTAGGGACTAGCGGGACCTACGAGCAGTACTTC. Its translation is CASSRSVGTSGTYEQYF. The rearrangement joins TRBV4-1 to TRBJ2-7; 13 bases agree with TRBD2. Germline-derived CDR1 and CDR2 are MGHRA and YSYEKL. The V gene end was trimmed by 4 bases and the J gene end by 2 bases; junction bases not matched to a gene: 8. The CDR3 consists of 17 residues.

This clonotype has a handful of counts. The chain carries TRBV28 and TRBJ2-2, with D uncertain. The V gene lost 7 bases and the J gene lost 4 bases, with 13 bases spanning the gap. Germline CDR1 and CDR2: MDHEN and SYDVKM. The CDR3 has 14 residues. The chain's CDR3 is CASKGYRSTGELFF. CDR3 coding DNA: TGTGCCAGCAAGGGATACAGAAGCACCGGGGAGCTGTTTTTT.

This clonotype was seen a few times. The rearrangement joins TRBV7-7 to TRBJ2-5, with D perhaps matching TRBD1 (5 bases). CDR1 is SSHAT, CDR2 FNYEAQ, per germline (reference sequence). This CDR3 comprises 18 residues. V was pared by 1 base and J by 2 bases, with 20 bases between. CDR3 in DNA: TGTGCCAGCAGCTTAGATTCATCGAGACTTAGGGGTCAAGAGACCCAGTACTTC. This codes for CASSLDSSRLRGQETQYF.

This clonotype was counted only a few times. The chain combines TRBV2 with TRBJ2-3; D is unresolved. The CDR3 has 14 residues. V lost 6 bases to trimming and J lost 2 bases, with 12 bases between them. CDR1 is SNHLY and CDR2 is FYNNEI in the germline V gene. CDR3 sequence reads: CASRDRAVTDTQYF. CDR3 DNA: TGTGCCAGCAGAGACCGGGCGGTCACAGATACGCAGTATTTT.

V usage is TRBV6-4 and J usage is TRBJ2-2, with TRBD2 as a possible D gene (5 bases). The V gene's germline CDR1 is MRHNA and CDR2 SNTAGT. CDR3 length equals 13 residues. V dropped 4 bases and J dropped 3 bases, with 6 bases sitting between them. CDR3 DNA: TGTGCCAGCAGTGGGACTTACACCGGGGAGCTGTTTTTT. Amino acid sequence: CASSGTYTGELFF.

The chain is built from TRBV2 and TRBJ1-4; D possibly corresponds to TRBD1 (5 bases). The CDR3 spans 19 residues. The V gene lost 7 bases and the J gene lost 0 bases, with 24 bases spanning the gap. Looked up from germline, CDR1 is SNHLY and CDR2 is FYNNEI. CDR3 amino acids: CASIRLFQGLVATNEKLFF. The CDR3 DNA sequence: TGTGCCAGCATTCGTTTGTTTCAGGGACTCGTCGCAACTAATGAAAAACTGTTTTTT.

The sample holds a few counts of this clonotype. The V and J genes are TRBV28 and TRBJ1-1; D remains ambiguous. This CDR3 has 14 amino acids. Germline values: CDR1 MDHEN, CDR2 SYDVKM. Trimming cost V 2 bases and J 0 bases, with 7 bases left between them. In DNA, the CDR3 is TGTGCCAGCAGTTTACCCACTGTGAACACTGAAGCTTTCTTT. Its protein product is CASSLPTVNTEAFF.

This clonotype was recorded at least ten times. The V call is TRBV12-3 or TRBV12-4, the J call TRBJ1-6; 7 nucleotides match TRBD1. This CDR3 has 16 residues. With 6 bases clipped from V and 9 bases from J, the junction kept 14 bases outside the gene matches. CDR3 coding DNA: TGTGCCAGCAGACGGACAGGCCCGGTTTTTGGTTCACCCCTCCACTTT. Encoded protein: CASRRTGPVFGSPLHF.